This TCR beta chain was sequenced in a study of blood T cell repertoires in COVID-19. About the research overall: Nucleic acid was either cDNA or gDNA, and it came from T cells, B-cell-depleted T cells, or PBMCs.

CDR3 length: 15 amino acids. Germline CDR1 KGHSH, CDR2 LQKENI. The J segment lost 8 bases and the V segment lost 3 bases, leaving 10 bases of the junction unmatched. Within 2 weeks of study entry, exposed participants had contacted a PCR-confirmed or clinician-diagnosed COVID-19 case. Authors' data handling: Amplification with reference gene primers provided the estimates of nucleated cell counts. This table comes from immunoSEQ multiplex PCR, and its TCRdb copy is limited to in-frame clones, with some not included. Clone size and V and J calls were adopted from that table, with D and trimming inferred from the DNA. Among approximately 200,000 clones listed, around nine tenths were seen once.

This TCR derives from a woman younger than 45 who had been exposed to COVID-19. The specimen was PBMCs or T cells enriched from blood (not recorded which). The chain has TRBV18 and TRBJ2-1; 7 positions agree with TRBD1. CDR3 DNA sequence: TGTGCCAGCTCACCCTGGGACAGACACAACTATGAGCAGTTCTTC. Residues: CASSPWDRHNYEQFF.